Following are 6 T cell receptor beta chains from one sample sequenced in a study of CD8+ T cells in alopecia areata. Specified treatment: oral pan-JAK inhibitor, 5-10 mg twice daily. Extracted from the samples, RNA was reverse transcribed into cDNA to serve as the sequencing template. Repertoires were generated with immunoSEQ multiplex PCR, while TCRdb's copy carries only in-frame clones and drops some. The repertoire holds under 250,000 clones, with under 70% as singletons. The specimen was CD4+ T cells sorted from blood, collected around week 44, from a patient treated with tofacitinib. The receptors stem from a human donor with alopecia areata.

The rearrangement links TRBV15 to TRBJ1-1; no definite D call. V was pared by 0 bases and J by 0 bases, with 2 bases between. Germline V gives CDR1 LNHNV, CDR2 YYDKDF (reference sequence). The CDR3 totals 13 residues. The CDR3 spells CATSREMNTEAFF. CDR3 sequence (DNA): TGTGCCACCAGCAGAGAAATGAACACTGAAGCTTTCTTT.

A few counts support this clone. The rearrangement uses TRBV29-1 and TRBJ1-2, with D hard to call. This CDR3 has 20 amino acids. CDR1 and CDR2 from the germline V gene are SQVTM and ANQGSEA. V gave up 3 bases and J gave up 1 base, with 30 bases separating them. For the CDR3, the DNA is TGCAGCGTTGACCCGGTGGCATTATCTACCCAAAGCGGGGTTAACTATGGCTACACCTTC. Its translation is CSVDPVALSTQSGVNYGYTF.

The J gene is TRBJ1-2, the V gene TRBV14; D unresolved. V shed 1 base and J shed 1 base, with 4 bases lying between them. The germline V gene has CDR1 SGHDN and CDR2 FVKESK. The CDR3 length is 13 residues. CDR3 in amino acids: CASSQADNYGYTF. The CDR3 coding sequence is TGTGCCAGCAGCCAAGCAGATAACTATGGCTACACCTTC.

The rearrangement links TRBV19 to TRBJ1-5; 7 positions match TRBD1. Trimming cost V 5 bases and J 4 bases; bases outside gene matches: 8. The CDR3 covers 15 residues. Germline V gene data show CDR1 as LNHDA and CDR2 as SQIVND (reference sequence). The CDR3 is CASSRLPGQNQPQHF. CDR3 sequence (DNA): TGTGCCAGTAGTCGATTACCGGGACAGAATCAGCCCCAGCATTTT.

This clone was recorded only once. V gene TRBV28 combines with J gene TRBJ2-2; D gene uncertain. The V end lost 8 bases, the J end lost 7 bases, and 2 bases lay between the germline ends. This CDR3 is built from 9 residues. Germline V gene sequence: CDR1 MDHEN, CDR2 SYDVKM. DNA for the CDR3: TGTGCCAGCGTCGGGGAGCTGTTTTTT. The encoded protein is CASVGELFF.

This clone was seen just once. The chain combines TRBV30 with TRBJ1-1; D remains ambiguous. The CDR3 has 13 residues. V lost 0 bases and J 0 bases, leaving 5 bases between the germline ends. Germline values: CDR1 GTSNPN, CDR2 SVGIG (reference sequence). CDR3: CAWSVQMNTEAFF. CDR3 sequence (DNA): TGTGCCTGGAGTGTACAGATGAACACTGAAGCTTTCTTT.